The sequence of this TCR beta chain was determined in a study of metastatic and nonmetastatic thyroid tumors (dated by TCRdb to about 2020). General notes on the study: Repertoires from peripheral blood and from tumor or nodule tissue samples of malignant and benign thyroid patients were compared. Beyond this particular receptor, the publication reports: In both blood and tumor samples, TCR beta diversity was reported to be significantly higher in malignant tumors than in benign nodules.

The method was PCR. TCRdb lists the instrument as Illumina HiSeq 4000. High-throughput sequencing was used to profile the CDR3 region of the TCR beta-chain in every patient. Per the original workflow: The researchers built a classifier to tell apart papillary thyroid cancer patients with distant metastasis, based on CDR3 differences among clinicopathological groups. Repertoire diversity was assessed with the Shannon index, and tumor-blood repertoire similarity with the Morisita-Horn index. TCRdb passed the public sequencing reads through fastp at Q25 and MiXCR, retaining productive beta sequences. The V and J calls come from TCRdb's annotation, not from the publication. The sample records roughly 55,000 clones, 15% to 20% of which are singletons. The ten largest clonotypes hold roughly 10% of the sample. No treatment had been received by any patient before thyroid surgery. Patient clinical samples collected from about 2011 to 2019 were retrospectively analysed using T-cell receptor beta sequencing.

This clone was recorded at least ten times. There is no known antigen for this receptor. Qualities for individual bases were not recorded, and no much larger clone is one base off. The specimen sequenced was blood. The TCR was taken from a male donor with papillary thyroid cancer or a benign thyroid nodule (not recorded which). Some clones in this sample may be carry-over from other donors' samples.

CDR3 sequence: CASKRTGGGNEQFF. The bases read TGTGCCAGCAAGAGGACAGGGGGTGGTAATGAGCAGTTCTTC. The rearrangement joined TRBV19 to TRBJ2-1; 10 bases in the middle match TRBD1. From the germline V gene (reference sequence), CDR1 is LNHDA and CDR2 is SQIVND. Germline trimming amounts to 9 bases on V and 7 bases on J, with 9 as the count of junction bases outside the gene matches. Reading from cysteine to phenylalanine, the CDR3 counts 14 amino acids. Solely the CDR3 DNA is kept, with 42 bases framed from the first base.